This record covers a single TCR beta chain. The antigen is undetermined. Use of 60 Vbeta and 13 Jbeta primers characterized the PCR. The table came from immunoSEQ multiplex PCR; TCRdb's copy has only in-frame clones and leaves some out. The sample comprises roughly 93,000 clones, 76% of which are singletons, and just over 3% rests with the top ten. This entry is derived from a study of cytomegalovirus exposure and HLA in healthy donors. Broader study findings: Associated with cytomegalovirus, according to the listing, were around 170 TCR beta chains.

Germline trimming cut 1 base from V and 1 base from J; bases unmatched to any gene: 11. CDR1 is SGHTA, CDR2 FQGNSA, per germline. This CDR3 has 19 residues. The material sequenced was PBMCs. V and J are TRBV7-2 and TRBJ2-3; 10 nucleotides match TRBD2. This receptor was obtained from a man aged 40-49 years in good health and CMV-seronegative. In DNA form, the CDR3 reads TGTGCCAGCAGCTTAGTGCGTAGGGCTAGCGGGGGACGCACAGATACGCAGTATTTT. Its protein product is CASSLVRRASGGRTDTQYF.